A single sample gave rise to the 28 T cell receptor beta chains below, sequenced in a study of blood T cells in healthy people across ages. Combining a sample-barcoded 5' primer with a J-beta primer mix, a second PCR ran for about 6 to 12 cycles. Using its own MiXCR run on the 5' RACE reads, TCRdb lists one record per CDR3 protein. The table records about 1.6 million distinct CDR3 sequences, approximately 32% of them present only once. The sequencing input was blood. These TCRs come from a woman in her twenties or thirties in good health.

This chain links TRBV7-3 with TRBJ1-4; D remains unclear. The CDR3 runs 13 residues. Germline V gives CDR1 SGHTA, CDR2 FQGTGA. Trimming shortened V by 1 base and J by 7 bases, and 7 bases separated the two germline ends. Here the CDR3 reads CASSLIHGEKLFF. Written as DNA, the CDR3 is TGTGCCAGCAGCTTAATTCACGGTGAAAAACTGTTTTTT.

The table lists this clonotype with a few counts. This chain joins TRBV7-9 and TRBJ1-5, with 9 bases aligning to TRBD1. Trimming removed 5 bases from V and 3 bases from J; junction bases left unmatched: 17. Germline CDR1 SEHNR, CDR2 FQNEAQ (reference sequence). This CDR3 has 19 residues. The DNA of the CDR3 is TGTGCCAGCAGCGGATCCGTTAATACCGGGACAGGGATCAATCAGCCCCAGCATTTT. It yields the protein CASSGSVNTGTGINQPQHF.

This clonotype was seen at least ten times. The gene calls are TRBV5-1 and TRBJ2-5; the D gene is possibly TRBD2 (6 bases). Trimming removed 0 bases from V and 4 bases from J, with 13 bases in between. The CDR3 is 15 amino acids. Germline-derived CDR1 and CDR2 are SGHRS and YFSETQ. The CDR3 bases are TGCGCCAGCAGCTTGGCTGGGTTGGAGGGAGAGACCCAGTACTTC. Translation gives CASSLAGLEGETQYF. The whole variable domain, remainder taken from reference TRBV5-1 and TRBJ2-5, is KAGVTQTPRYLIKTRGQQVTLSCSPISGHRSVSWYQQTPGQGLQFLFEYFSETQRNKGNFPGRFSGRQFSNSRSEMNVSTLELGDSALYLCASSLAGLEGETQYFGPGTRLLVL.

This clonotype was counted a few times. CDR3 nucleotides: TGTGCCAGCAGCAAAACACCTTCGGAGTACGAGCAGTACTTC. Residues: CASSKTPSEYEQYF. The chain uses TRBV11-2 and TRBJ2-7, with unresolved D. The V gene's germline CDR1 is SGHAT and CDR2 FQNNGV. The V end was cut by 5 bases, the J end by 4 bases, with 15 bases between. The CDR3 has 14 amino acids. The whole variable domain, remainder taken from reference TRBV11-2 and TRBJ2-7, is EAGVAQSPRYKIIEKRQSVAFWCNPISGHATLYWYQQILGQGPKLLIQFQNNGVVDDSQLPKDRFSAERLKGVDSTLKIQPAKLEDSAVYLCASSKTPSEYEQYFGPGTRLTVT.

This clonotype was detected only a few times. For the CDR3, the DNA is TGTGCCTGGAGTGTCGGAAGGGCCTATGGCTACACCTTC. Translation: CAWSVGRAYGYTF. J is TRBJ1-2 and V is TRBV30, with unresolved D. Deletions cut 0 bases from V and 4 bases from J, with 9 bases between. This CDR3 region has 13 residues. Germline loops: CDR1 GTSNPN, CDR2 SVGIG (reference sequence).

The gene calls are TRBV20-1 and TRBJ2-5; 8 positions match TRBD2. Per germline, CDR1 DFQATT and CDR2 SNEGSKA (reference sequence). The V segment lost 5 bases and the J segment 9 bases; nucleotides outside the gene matches: 17. The CDR3 has 15 residues. The CDR3 loop reads CSARDERGSTMSQYF. The CDR3 bases are TGCAGTGCTCGTGATGAGCGGGGGTCGACGATGTCCCAGTACTTC.

Worth noting for this clonotype: A much larger clone differs from this one at a single base, so this may be a read error. This chain joins TRBV24-1 and TRBJ2-3; 8 nucleotides agree with TRBD2. Germline trimming cut 4 bases from V and 6 bases from J; bases unmatched to any gene: 8. The CDR3 runs 15 residues. Germline V CDR1 and CDR2: KGHDR, SFDVKD. In nucleotides, the CDR3 is TGTGCCACCAGTGAGTTCAGCGGGAGAAGCGATACGCAGTATTTT. Protein product: CATSEFSGRSDTQYF.

This clonotype was seen a handful of times. V and J are TRBV5-1 and TRBJ2-1; possibly TRBD2 for D (6 bases). This CDR3 is built from 15 residues. Germline CDR1 and CDR2: SGHRS and YFSETQ. Trimming took off 7 bases at V and 5 bases at J, with 19 bases between the two ends. The CDR3 nucleotides are TGCGCCAGCTCCCGAGGCGCTAGCGAGCACAATGAGCAGTTCTTC. Its translation: CASSRGASEHNEQFF. Using reference TRBV5-1 and TRBJ2-1 for the parts outside the CDR3, the full variable domain is KAGVTQTPRYLIKTRGQQVTLSCSPISGHRSVSWYQQTPGQGLQFLFEYFSETQRNKGNFPGRFSGRQFSNSRSEMNVSTLELGDSALYLCASSRGASEHNEQFFGPGTRLTVL.

This clonotype occurred many times. This chain joins TRBV7-2 and TRBJ2-5; the match to TRBD2 covers 7 bases. This CDR3 region has 15 residues. Germline values: CDR1 SGHTA, CDR2 FQGNSA. V lost 1 base to trimming and J lost 5 bases; unmatched junction nucleotides: 7. The CDR3 coding sequence is TGTGCCAGCAGCTTAGGGGGACTACCAGGGGAGACCCAGTACTTC. It translates to CASSLGGLPGETQYF.

To note about this clonotype: The germline gene is not matched at one end of the junction; a read error may be the cause. The V call is TRBV6-6, the J call TRBJ2-1, with D possibly being TRBD2 (5 bases). The germline V gene encodes CDR1 MNHNY and CDR2 SVGAGI (reference sequence). The CDR3 totals 13 residues. The CDR3 DNA follows: TGCGCCAGCGGCGGGTCGGACCGTGAGACCCAGTTCTTC. It codes for CASGGSDRETQFF.

The chain links TRBV14 to TRBJ2-7; D gene uncertain. V lost 1 base, J lost 4 bases, and 14 bases lay in between. CDR3 length equals 15 residues. The germline V gene encodes CDR1 SGHDN and CDR2 FVKESK. DNA of the CDR3: TGTGCCAGCAGCCAAGGGGCGCCAGCGATTTACGAGCAGTACTTC. Its protein is CASSQGAPAIYEQYF.

The CDR3 coding sequence is TGTGCCAGCAGTGAGACCCAAGGACAGGGGATCGCTGAAGCTTTCTTT. Translation: CASSETQGQGIAEAFF. This sequence joins TRBV6-4 and TRBJ1-1, with TRBD1 matching over 9 bases. Germline V CDR1 and CDR2: MRHNA, SNTAGT. Trimming took 3 bases from V and 6 from J; bases not matched to a gene: 11. The CDR3 runs to 16 residues.

This clonotype has more than one count but fewer than ten. The J gene is TRBJ2-5, the V gene TRBV9, with a tentative D call TRBD2 (6 bases). Germline V CDR1 and CDR2: SGDLS, YYNGEE. The CDR3 length is 14 residues. V was pared by 0 bases and J by 8 bases, with 14 bases between. The DNA for the CDR3 is TGTGCCAGCAGCGTAGTGCAGCGGGTGGTAACCCAGTACTTC. The encoded protein is CASSVVQRVVTQYF. Variable domain in full (rest from reference TRBV9 and TRBJ2-5): DSGVTQTPKHLITATGQRVTLRCSPRSGDLSVYWYQQSLDQGLQFLIQYYNGEERAKGNILERFSAQQFPDLHSELNLSSLELGDSALYFCASSVVQRVVTQYFGPGTRLLVL.

The J gene is TRBJ2-2, the V gene TRBV9; D call uncertain. This CDR3 has 13 amino acids. The V gene's germline CDR1 is SGDLS and CDR2 YYNGEE. V was shortened by 0 bases and J by 4 bases, with 4 bases between the two germline ends. The DNA for the CDR3 is TGTGCCAGCAGCGTAGAGTTCACCGGGGAGCTGTTTTTT. This codes for CASSVEFTGELFF.

As regards this clonotype: Relative to the germline gene, one junction end is altered; a read error may explain this. The V gene is TRBV5-6, the J gene TRBJ2-1; TRBD2 is a possible D gene (6 bases). Germline CDR1 SGHDT, CDR2 YYEEEE. The CDR3 is made up of 17 amino acids. The CDR3, as DNA: TGTGCCTGCAGCTTAAATCTGGGACTTAACTCCTACAATGAGCAGTTCTTC. Protein: CACSLNLGLNSYNEQFF.

This clonotype has just a few counts. The J gene is TRBJ2-5, the V gene TRBV7-2; 7 nucleotides align to TRBD1. Looked up from germline, CDR1 is SGHTA and CDR2 is FQGNSA. V shed 1 base, J shed 6 bases, and the junction held 8 bases outside the gene matches. The CDR3 has 15 residues. Here the CDR3 reads CASSLGRGGLKTQYF. The CDR3 DNA reads as TGTGCCAGCAGCTTAGGCAGAGGGGGCTTGAAGACCCAGTACTTC.

The CDR3 loop is CASSRVEQGNTEAFF. The CDR3 bases are TGCGCCAGCAGCCGAGTTGAACAGGGGAACACTGAAGCTTTCTTT. The chain employs TRBV4-1 and TRBJ1-1; TRBD1 might be the D (6 bases). The germline V gene encodes CDR1 MGHRA and CDR2 YSYEKL. The CDR3 is made up of 15 amino acids. V lost 4 bases to trimming and J lost 1 base, with 13 bases between them.

This clonotype was observed a handful of times. The chain has TRBV7-2 and TRBJ2-5; D is possibly TRBD1 (6 bases). Germline-derived CDR1 and CDR2 are SGHTA and FQGNSA. The CDR3 extends over 15 amino acids. V lost 5 bases and J lost 3, with 16 bases in between. The CDR3 DNA reads as TGTGCCAGCAGCCCCCCCGGGACAAAAAAAGAGACCCAGTACTTC. Translating gives CASSPPGTKKETQYF.

The V call is TRBV15, the J call TRBJ2-7; possibly TRBD2 for D (6 bases). Trimming left V 2 bases short and J 1 base short, with 9 bases between. Germline CDR1 is LNHNV and CDR2 is YYDKDF (reference sequence). The CDR3 runs 14 residues. This CDR3 is CATSRLSGSYEQYF. The CDR3, as DNA: TGTGCCACCAGCAGACTGAGCGGGTCCTACGAGCAGTACTTC.

The chain uses TRBV7-2 and TRBJ1-1; TRBD1 is a possible D gene (5 bases). The V end lost 5 bases, the J end lost 1 base, and 14 bases lay between the germline ends. CDR1 is SGHTA, CDR2 FQGNSA, per germline. The CDR3 totals 15 residues. CDR3 residues: CASSAWGSKNTEAFF. The CDR3 DNA sequence: TGTGCCAGCAGCGCCTGGGGCAGCAAGAACACTGAAGCTTTCTTT. Complete variable domain (other parts from reference TRBV7-2 and TRBJ1-1): GAGVSQSPSNKVTEKGKDVELRCDPISGHTALYWYRQSLGQGLEFLIYFQGNSAPDKSGLPSDRFSAERTGGSVSTLTIQRTQQEDSAVYLCASSAWGSKNTEAFFGQGTRLTVV.

The table lists this clonotype with a few counts. The chain is built from TRBV14 and TRBJ2-5; no reliable D call. This CDR3 has 15 residues. Germline lookup yields CDR1 SGHDN and CDR2 FVKESK. The germline V and J ends were trimmed by 4 bases and 7 bases, with 19 bases remaining between them. The CDR3 protein is CASSRDPTPAGTQYF. The CDR3 coding sequence is TGTGCCAGCAGCCGAGACCCCACTCCTGCCGGGACCCAGTACTTC.

The J gene is TRBJ2-7, the V gene TRBV5-1, with unresolved D. Germline V lookup: CDR1 SGHRS, CDR2 YFSETQ. The CDR3 covers 13 residues. Trimming removed 4 bases at V and 5 bases at J, with 13 bases between. Here the CDR3 reads CASSPFMGNEQYF. CDR3 coding DNA: TGCGCCAGCAGCCCCTTTATGGGGAACGAGCAGTACTTC.

This chain uses TRBV24-1 with TRBJ2-3, with D uncertain. V was shortened by 9 bases and J by 7 bases, with 16 bases between the two germline ends. The CDR3 loop spans 13 amino acids. CDR1 and CDR2 from the germline V gene are KGHDR and SFDVKD. The CDR3 nucleotides are TGTGCCACCCAAAACTCGCCAGCCCATACGCAGTATTTT. Its protein product is CATQNSPAHTQYF.

The chain recombines TRBV9 with TRBJ2-7, with 7 bases matching TRBD2. Trimming took 0 bases from V and 7 from J; bases not matched to a gene: 10. Germline lookup yields CDR1 SGDLS and CDR2 YYNGEE. The CDR3 is made up of 15 amino acids. Here the CDR3 reads CASSVGPAGRNEQYF. CDR3 nucleotide sequence: TGTGCCAGCAGCGTAGGCCCAGCGGGGAGGAATGAGCAGTACTTC.

This clonotype was observed a few times. The J gene is TRBJ2-5, the V gene TRBV25-1; D may be TRBD1 (7 bases). The V gene's germline CDR1 is MGHDK and CDR2 SYGVNS. The CDR3 covers 14 residues. V lost 4 bases to trimming and J lost 4 bases, with 13 bases between them. The chain's CDR3 is CASSVQGEVETQYF. The CDR3 DNA is TGTGCCAGCAGTGTGCAGGGGGAGGTAGAGACCCAGTACTTC.

This clonotype has a handful of counts. The rearrangement joins TRBV2 to TRBJ2-5; the D is unclear. This CDR3 is built from 14 residues. Germline V gene sequence: CDR1 SNHLY, CDR2 FYNNEI. Trimming pared 7 bases from V and 1 base from J, leaving 13 bases between. DNA of the CDR3: TGTGCCAGCACCATTATGGGGTTCCAAGAGACCCAGTACTTC. Protein: CASTIMGFQETQYF.

At least ten counts were recorded for this clonotype. The V and J genes are TRBV7-9 and TRBJ2-5, with D unresolved. Trimming shortened V by 1 base and J by 2 bases, and 14 bases separated the two germline ends. The CDR3 length is 16 residues. Germline assignment: CDR1 SEHNR and CDR2 FQNEAQ (reference sequence). CDR3 coding DNA: TGTGCCAGCAGCTTAGAGACAATATTTGGGCAAGAGACCCAGTACTTC. This translates into CASSLETIFGQETQYF.

Comments on this clonotype: Given a much more abundant clone one base away, this may be a read error. This rearrangement joins TRBV29-1 to TRBJ2-4; 10 positions agree with TRBD1. The last part of the DNA fits TRBJ2-7 better; the J call may be wrong. The germline V gene has CDR1 SQVTM and CDR2 ANQGSEA. The CDR3 consists of 14 residues. The CDR3 DNA reads TGCAGCGCTCAGCCGGGACAGGGGATAGGCGAGCAGTACTTC. Residues: CSAQPGQGIGEQYF.